This passage covers 10 T cell receptor beta chains from one sample sequenced in a study of T-cell reconstitution after alpha-beta-depleted transplantation in children. Preparation of the TCRbeta library was carried out with unique molecular identifiers. TCRdb itself ran the PCR reads through MiXCR, one entry per CDR3 protein. This table holds 200,000 to 300,000 distinct CDR3 sequences, around 11% found once. Sequencing was performed on PBMCs from the stem cell graft donor, taken from the stem cell graft. The receptors stem from a human donor who donated a stem cell graft to a child with acute lymphoblastic leukemia.

This clonotype came up many times. Here the CDR3 reads CASSDLQPQYF. CDR3 coding DNA: TGTGCCAGCAGTGACCTACAACCGCAGTACTTC. The rearrangement links TRBV6-1 to TRBJ2-7; D unclear. This CDR3 is built from 11 residues. The germline CDR1 and CDR2 sequences are MNHNS and SASEGT. The ends were cut back, 3 bases at V and 9 bases at J, with 9 bases in the middle.

This clonotype has ten or more counts. The junction differs from germline at one of its ends, possibly a read error. The chain is built from TRBV5-6 and TRBJ2-7, with D tentatively TRBD1 (5 bases). The CDR3 extends over 14 amino acids. CDR1 and CDR2 from the germline V gene are SGHDT and YYEEEE. The CDR3 reads CASSPTTASHEQYF. The DNA for the CDR3 is TGTGCCAGCAGCCCTACGACAGCCTCCCACGAGCAGTACTTC.

This clonotype was found many times. The chain carries TRBV4-3 and TRBJ2-2; D is unresolved. CDR1 is LGHNA, CDR2 YSLEER, per germline. The CDR3 covers 14 residues. V gave up 2 bases and J gave up 1 base, with 5 bases separating them. The CDR3 DNA reads as TGCGCCAGCAGCCAAATGCTGAACACCGGGGAGCTGTTTTTT. Translated: CASSQMLNTGELFF.

Many counts were recorded for this clonotype. The chain recombines TRBV28 with TRBJ2-7; 8 bases match TRBD1. The CDR3 totals 14 residues. Germline values: CDR1 MDHEN, CDR2 SYDVKM. The trim removed 6 bases at V and 3 bases at J, leaving 7 bases unmatched. The CDR3: CASSSPTGVYEQYF. CDR3 sequence (DNA): TGTGCCAGCAGCTCTCCGACAGGGGTCTACGAGCAGTACTTC.

This clonotype has at least ten counts. The genes are TRBV29-1 and TRBJ2-6; TRBD1 matches 8 bases. This CDR3 spans 17 amino acids. Trimming at V came to 1 base and at J to 4 bases, leaving 9 bases not matched to a gene. The germline V gene encodes CDR1 SQVTM and CDR2 ANQGSEA. The CDR3, as DNA: TGCAGCGTTGAAGTCCGAGACAGGGGCTCCGGGGCCAACGTCCTGACTTTC. Translated, it gives CSVEVRDRGSGANVLTF.

The gene calls are TRBV20-1 and TRBJ2-4; 8 nucleotides match TRBD2. With V trimmed by 2 bases and J by 0 bases, 9 bases remained unmatched. Germline-derived CDR1 and CDR2 are DFQATT and SNEGSKA (reference sequence). The CDR3 spans 17 residues. This chain's CDR3 is CSARSHSGDLAKNIQYF. CDR3 nucleotide sequence: TGCAGTGCTAGATCCCATAGCGGGGACTTAGCCAAAAACATTCAGTACTTC.

This clonotype was seen ten or more times. The CDR3 spells CASSVADARETQYF. The CDR3, as DNA: TGTGCCAGCAGCGTGGCCGATGCGAGGGAGACCCAGTACTTC. The rearrangement joins TRBV9 to TRBJ2-5; D ambiguous. The V end lost 2 bases, the J end lost 5 bases, and 13 bases lay between the germline ends. The CDR3 covers 14 residues. The germline CDR1 and CDR2 sequences are SGDLS and YYNGEE.

This clonotype was seen repeatedly, ten times or more. The rearrangement links TRBV7-2 to TRBJ1-2; D is unresolved. The germline CDR1 and CDR2 sequences are SGHTA and FQGNSA. The CDR3 sequence is 12 residues long. V was clipped by 1 base and J by 11 bases, with 11 bases between them. CDR3 in DNA: TGTGCCAGCAGCTTAGACGGTTATAAATACACCTTC. Its translation is CASSLDGYKYTF.

This clonotype has at least ten counts. The rearrangement links TRBV5-1 to TRBJ2-1; D is perhaps TRBD2 (5 bases). With 0 bases removed from V and 6 bases from J, the gap between germline ends came to 13 bases. Looked up from germline, CDR1 is SGHRS and CDR2 is YFSETQ. CDR3 size: 15 residues. The CDR3 is CASSLVVASGNEQFF. CDR3 DNA: TGCGCCAGCAGCTTGGTGGTAGCGTCGGGCAATGAGCAGTTCTTC. Full variable domain (rest looked up from reference TRBV5-1 and TRBJ2-1): KAGVTQTPRYLIKTRGQQVTLSCSPISGHRSVSWYQQTPGQGLQFLFEYFSETQRNKGNFPGRFSGRQFSNSRSEMNVSTLELGDSALYLCASSLVVASGNEQFFGPGTRLTVL.

The sample holds many counts of this clonotype. The J gene is TRBJ2-3, the V gene TRBV29-1; TRBD2 matches at 7 bases. The CDR3 runs to 12 residues. Germline trimming cut 5 bases from V and 14 bases from J; bases unmatched to any gene: 13. Germline CDR1 SQVTM, CDR2 ANQGSEA. CDR3 sequence: CSVLGRGSVVYF. CDR3 DNA sequence: TGCAGCGTTCTAGGGCGGGGGTCTGTAGTGTATTTT.